These T cell receptor beta chains were read from a single sample in a study of cytomegalovirus exposure and HLA in healthy donors. This table comes from immunoSEQ multiplex PCR, and its TCRdb copy is limited to in-frame clones, with some not included. In the table there are about 78,000 clones, 60% to 80% of which are singletons. Sample: PBMCs. The source of these receptors is a woman aged 45 to 65 in good health and CMV-seropositive. CDR3s include the opening cysteine and the closing phenylalanine or tryptophan. Fields, in order: CDR3 protein, CDR3 DNA, J gene, clone size, D gene, V gene. A D gene is named only where the DNA matches it firmly. A clone size is listed for some rows: how often the clone was seen (once, few, many), or a class if it is expanded.

CDR3: CASSPLTGGLYGYTF
DNA: TGTGCCAGTAGTCCGTTGACAGGGGGACTCTATGGCTACACCTTC
J: TRBJ1-2
size: -
D: TRBD1
V: TRBV19

CDR3: CSVRDGQYYGYTF
DNA: TGCAGCGTAAGAGACGGACAGTACTATGGCTACACCTTC
J: TRBJ1-2
size: -
D: -
V: TRBV29-1

CDR3: CARRREWKGASNQPQHF
DNA: TGTGCCCGACGACGGGAGTGGAAGGGGGCGAGCAATCAGCCCCAGCATTTT
J: TRBJ1-5
size: -
D: TRBD1
V: TRBV19

CDR3: CASSRRDRHTGELFF
DNA: TGTGCCAGCAGCCGAAGGGACAGACACACCGGGGAGCTGTTTTTT
J: TRBJ2-2
size: -
D: TRBD1
V: TRBV14

CDR3: CASSTQQTEAFF
DNA: TGTGCCAGCAGTACACAACAGACTGAAGCTTTCTTT
J: TRBJ1-1
size: once
D: -
V: TRBV6-5

CDR3: CASSEARTSGTDTQYF
DNA: TGTGCCAGCAGTGAAGCGAGGACTAGCGGCACAGATACGCAGTATTTT
J: TRBJ2-3
size: -
D: TRBD2
V: TRBV6-1

CDR3: CASSWDKARAGANVLTF
DNA: TGTGCCAGCAGCTGGGACAAAGCACGAGCTGGGGCCAACGTCCTGACTTTC
J: TRBJ2-6
size: once
D: -
V: TRBV7-2

CDR3: CASGIGRPNYGYTF
DNA: TGTGCCAGTGGCATTGGCAGGCCCAACTATGGCTACACCTTC
J: TRBJ1-2
size: once
D: -
V: TRBV19

CDR3: CASSLFVEGASWTEAFF
DNA: TGCGCCAGCAGCTTGTTCGTGGAGGGGGCATCGTGGACTGAAGCTTTCTTT
J: TRBJ1-1
size: -
D: TRBD1
V: TRBV5-1

CDR3: CASSLKRSGRANSPLHF
DNA: TGCGCCAGCAGCTTGAAAAGGTCGGGGAGGGCTAATTCACCCCTCCACTTT
J: TRBJ1-6
size: few
D: -
V: TRBV5-1

CDR3: CASSVGGFTEAFF
DNA: TGTGCCAGCAGTGTAGGAGGGTTTACTGAAGCTTTCTTT
J: TRBJ1-1
size: once
D: -
V: TRBV9

CDR3: CASSVQGGEAFF
DNA: TGTGCCAGCAGCGTACAGGGCGGTGAAGCTTTCTTT
J: TRBJ1-1
size: -
D: -
V: TRBV2

CDR3: CASRSGQRIYGYTF
DNA: TGTGCCAGCAGATCGGGACAGAGGATCTATGGCTACACCTTC
J: TRBJ1-2
size: -
D: TRBD1
V: TRBV2

CDR3: CASSPIAGLYNSPLHF
DNA: TGTGCCAGCAGTCCGATAGCGGGTCTCTATAATTCACCCCTCCACTTT
J: TRBJ1-6
size: -
D: -
V: TRBV27

CDR3: CASSLVWDTNQPQHF
DNA: TGTGCCAGCAGCTTGGTTTGGGACACAAATCAGCCCCAGCATTTT
J: TRBJ1-5
size: -
D: -
V: TRBV5-5

CDR3: CASSEQSPSGNTIYF
DNA: TGTGCCAGCAGCGAGCAAAGCCCCTCTGGAAACACCATATATTTT
J: TRBJ1-3
size: -
D: -
V: TRBV7-9

CDR3: CASSEATGGHEKLFF
DNA: TGTGCCAGCAGCGAAGCTACAGGCGGCCATGAAAAACTGTTTTTT
J: TRBJ1-4
size: -
D: -
V: TRBV11-1

CDR3: CASSVTADPGELFF
DNA: TGTGCCAGCAGTGTAACAGCGGATCCCGGGGAGCTGTTTTTT
J: TRBJ2-2
size: -
D: -
V: TRBV6-4

CDR3: CASSDPGQGGSPLHF
DNA: TGTGCCAGCAGTGACCCCGGACAGGGCGGTTCACCCCTCCACTTT
J: TRBJ1-6
size: -
D: TRBD1
V: TRBV25-1

CDR3: CASSSGTGYHEQFF
DNA: TGCGCCAGCAGTTCCGGGACAGGGTATCATGAGCAGTTCTTC
J: TRBJ2-1
size: -
D: TRBD1
V: TRBV5-1

CDR3: CASNRGGKETQYF
DNA: TGCGCCAGCAACCGGGGGGGCAAGGAGACCCAGTACTTC
J: TRBJ2-5
size: -
D: TRBD2
V: TRBV5-1

CDR3: CASIRTGGGDQPQHF
DNA: TGTGCCAGTATCCGAACAGGGGGCGGGGATCAGCCCCAGCATTTT
J: TRBJ1-5
size: -
D: TRBD1
V: TRBV19

CDR3: CASSLKDVRDGANVLTF
DNA: TGTGCCAGCAGCTTAAAAGATGTGCGAGATGGGGCCAACGTCCTGACTTTC
J: TRBJ2-6
size: -
D: -
V: TRBV7-3

CDR3: CASRPTGGFEQFF
DNA: TGTGCCAGCCGACCGACAGGGGGGTTTGAGCAGTTCTTC
J: TRBJ2-1
size: -
D: TRBD1
V: TRBV6-5

CDR3: CASSLNGVSTDTQYF
DNA: TGTGCCAGCAGCTTGAACGGGGTTAGCACAGATACGCAGTATTTT
J: TRBJ2-3
size: -
D: -
V: TRBV7-3

CDR3: CASRIRTAASLYGYTF
DNA: TGTGCCAGCAGGATAAGGACAGCCGCCTCCCTCTATGGCTACACCTTC
J: TRBJ1-2
size: -
D: -
V: TRBV2

CDR3: CASSDTGGLKYGYTF
DNA: TGTGCCAGCAGCGACACAGGGGGCCTAAAGTATGGCTACACCTTC
J: TRBJ1-2
size: few
D: TRBD1
V: TRBV6-6

CDR3: CASSFNREETQYF
DNA: TGTGCTAGCAGCTTTAACAGGGAAGAGACCCAGTACTTC
J: TRBJ2-5
size: -
D: -
V: TRBV7-7

CDR3: CASSPREAGSYGYTF
DNA: TGCGCCAGCAGCCCAAGAGAGGCAGGGTCCTATGGCTACACCTTC
J: TRBJ1-2
size: few
D: -
V: TRBV4-1

CDR3: CASSPGGGHQPQHF
DNA: TGCGCCAGCAGCCCCGGGGGTGGGCATCAGCCCCAGCATTTT
J: TRBJ1-5
size: many
D: -
V: TRBV4-1

CDR3: CASSEQGDYGYTF
DNA: TGTGCCAGCTCAGAACAGGGAGACTATGGCTACACCTTC
J: TRBJ1-2
size: -
D: -
V: TRBV18

CDR3: CASSVTSGGSTDTQYF
DNA: TGTGCCAGCAGTGTCACTAGCGGGGGCAGCACAGATACGCAGTATTTT
J: TRBJ2-3
size: -
D: TRBD2
V: TRBV6-4

CDR3: CAISGKAGGPGDTQYF
DNA: TGTGCCATCAGTGGTAAAGCGGGGGGGCCGGGAGATACGCAGTATTTT
J: TRBJ2-3
size: once
D: TRBD2
V: TRBV10-3